The T cell receptor (beta chain) described here comes from a study of OX40 agonist ivuxolimab in advanced cancers. TCRdb keeps only in-frame clones here, not all; method: immunoSEQ multiplex PCR. This table holds fewer than 20,000 clones, more than 70% found once. This CDR3 has 13 residues. Germline V gives CDR1 SGHNT, CDR2 YENEEA. Trimming removed 4 bases from V and 10 bases from J; junction bases left unmatched: 8. This TCR derives from an adult with an advanced solid tumor such as melanoma, head and neck, liver or kidney cancer. This rearrangement joins TRBV11-3 to TRBJ1-1, with 8 bases identical to TRBD1. The sample was CD4+ or CD8+ T cells sorted from blood, taken in a trial of the OX40 agonist ivuxolimab. The DNA of the CDR3 is TGTGCCAGCAGCTACAGGGGGGACGGTAGAGCTTTCTTT. Its translation: CASSYRGDGRAFF.